The rows below give T cell receptor beta chains drawn from one sample of a study of blood T cell repertoires in COVID-19. Clones were sequenced by immunoSEQ multiplex PCR, and TCRdb holds only the in-frame ones, with some missing. The repertoire holds some 360,000 clones, with roughly 87% as singletons. The sequencing input was peripheral blood. The receptors come from a woman aged 60-75 years with COVID-19, enrolled during active disease. Both conserved end residues are part of each CDR3. D genes are given only for firm matches. The listing skips clone size in some rows; elsewhere it reads once, few, many or a size class.

abundance	v_gene	j_gene	d_gene	CDR3aa	CDR3nt
NA	TRBV2	TRBJ1-3	TRBD1	CASSITGTGGGGNTIYF	TGTGCCAGCAGTATTACCGGGACAGGGGGCGGTGGAAACACCATATATTTT
NA	TRBV7-9	TRBJ2-3	NA	CASRDAARTDTQYF	TGTGCCAGCAGGGATGCGGCCCGCACAGATACGCAGTATTTT
NA	TRBV27	TRBJ2-1	TRBD2	CASSFWKRGVDNEQFF	TGTGCCAGCAGTTTTTGGAAGCGGGGGGTTGACAATGAGCAGTTCTTC
NA	TRBV11-2	TRBJ1-2	NA	CASSGEGVYGYTF	TGTGCCAGCAGCGGCGAAGGGGTCTATGGCTACACCTTC
NA	TRBV5-6	TRBJ1-2	NA	CASSFGQGLSGHGYTF	TGTGCCAGCAGCTTCGGGCAGGGCCTTAGCGGGCATGGCTACACCTTC
NA	TRBV6-6	TRBJ1-1	NA	CASSFRVSAFF	TGTGCCAGCAGTTTCCGGGTCAGTGCTTTCTTT
NA	TRBV27	TRBJ2-3	TRBD2	CAAAQGTSGGTDTQYF	TGTGCCGCAGCCCAAGGGACTAGCGGGGGAACAGATACGCAGTATTTT
NA	TRBV15	TRBJ1-4	TRBD1	CATSRDAGGLEKLFF	TGTGCCACCAGCAGAGATGCAGGGGGCCTTGAAAAACTGTTTTTT
NA	TRBV12-3/TRBV12-4	TRBJ1-2	NA	CASSQATYGYTF	TGTGCCAGCAGTCAAGCTACCTATGGCTACACCTTC
NA	TRBV18	TRBJ2-3	NA	CASSPRYGGLGTDTQYF	TGTGCCAGCTCACCACGATACGGGGGGCTTGGCACAGATACGCAGTATTTT
NA	TRBV29-1	TRBJ1-6	NA	CSVGFGEGSPLHF	TGCAGCGTGGGGTTCGGGGAAGGTTCACCCCTCCACTTT
NA	TRBV18	TRBJ2-3	TRBD2	CASSPRTSGRTDTQYF	TGTGCCAGCTCACCCCGGACTAGCGGGAGGACAGATACGCAGTATTTT
NA	TRBV6-4	TRBJ1-6	TRBD1	CASFRQGSSYNSPLHF	TGTGCCAGCTTTAGACAGGGGAGCTCCTATAATTCACCCCTCCACTTT
NA	TRBV7-9	TRBJ2-3	NA	CASSSTLRGDTQYF	TGTGCCAGCAGCTCGACTCTCCGCGGAGATACGCAGTATTTT
few	TRBV30	TRBJ1-6	NA	CAWGVDRPGSPLHF	TGTGCCTGGGGTGTTGACAGGCCTGGCTCACCCCTCCACTTT
once	TRBV11-2	TRBJ2-1	TRBD2	CASSLALSGGIYNEQFF	TGTGCCAGCAGCTTAGCTCTCAGCGGGGGCATCTACAATGAGCAGTTCTTC
NA	TRBV9	TRBJ1-1	TRBD1	CASSRRTGKSSTEAFF	TGTGCCAGCAGCAGACGGACAGGGAAGAGTTCCACTGAAGCTTTCTTT
NA	TRBV10-3	TRBJ1-2	NA	CAISVRTPDRYGYTF	TGTGCCATCAGTGTACGGACTCCCGACCGCTATGGCTACACCTTC
NA	TRBV19	TRBJ2-7	TRBD1	CASSDRGSYEQYF	TGTGCCAGTTCGGACAGGGGTTCCTACGAGCAGTACTTC
NA	TRBV29-1	TRBJ1-1	NA	CSVEDGGGAAFF	TGCAGCGTTGAAGATGGAGGGGGGGCTGCTTTCTTT
NA	TRBV19	TRBJ1-2	TRBD1	CASSDRGPPYGYTF	TGTGCCAGTAGTGACAGGGGGCCGCCCTATGGCTACACCTTC
NA	TRBV7-2	TRBJ1-5	NA	CASSSALRGQPQHF	TGTGCCAGCAGCTCAGCCTTAAGGGGTCAGCCCCAGCATTTT
NA	TRBV10-1	TRBJ2-1	NA	CASSESTGTLDNEQFF	TGCGCCAGCAGTGAGTCGACAGGCACGCTTGACAATGAGCAGTTCTTC
NA	TRBV6-5	TRBJ1-2	NA	CASKGQTLYGYTF	TGTGCCAGCAAAGGACAGACCCTTTATGGCTACACCTTC
NA	TRBV5-4	TRBJ2-7	TRBD1	CASSFSPTNRGIDEQYF	TGTGCCAGCAGCTTTTCCCCCACCAACAGGGGCATCGACGAGCAGTACTTC
NA	TRBV18	TRBJ2-3	TRBD2	CASSPRLAGLADTQYF	TGTGCCAGCTCACCCAGACTAGCGGGGTTGGCAGATACGCAGTATTTT
once	TRBV6-2/TRBV6-3	TRBJ1-1	TRBD1	CASSPSGTGMNTEAFF	TGTGCCAGCAGTCCCTCCGGGACAGGGATGAACACTGAAGCTTTCTTT
NA	TRBV6-4	TRBJ1-6	NA	CASRGGYNSPLHF	TGTGCCAGCCGTGGCGGGTATAATTCACCCCTCCACTTT
NA	TRBV2	TRBJ2-6	NA	CASSGLSGGSSGANVLTF	TGTGCCAGCAGTGGATTGAGCGGAGGTTCCTCTGGGGCCAACGTCCTGACTTTC
NA	TRBV5-1	TRBJ2-7	TRBD1	CASSATGGGYEQYF	TGCGCCAGCAGCGCGACAGGGGGCGGCTACGAGCAGTACTTC
few	TRBV6-5	TRBJ2-7	NA	CASRPPGPSQKQYF	TGTGCCAGCAGACCTCCAGGGCCCTCCCAAAAGCAGTACTTC
NA	TRBV7-9	TRBJ1-3	TRBD1	CASSFGTASNTIYF	TGTGCCAGCAGCTTCGGGACAGCTTCAAACACCATATATTTT